This T cell receptor (beta chain) emerged from a study of cytomegalovirus exposure and HLA in healthy donors. General observations from the study: Among TCR beta chains, those listed as cytomegalovirus-associated numbered roughly 150.

With respect to this clone: Its antigen remains unknown.

The protocol was immunoSEQ multiplex PCR, while the TCRdb copy is restricted to in-frame clones and leaves out a portion. Of over 150,000 clones listed, 65% to 90% were seen once; the top ten hold about 22%. V was clipped by 0 bases and J by 0 bases; unmatched bases: 7. This CDR3 region has 19 residues. Germline V CDR1 and CDR2: SGHRS, YFSETQ. Donors came from a validation cohort of 95 to 150 subjects, distinct from the first 666-subject cohort. The chain joins TRBV5-1 to TRBJ2-1; 12 positions agree with TRBD2. This clonotype was obtained from a man aged 18 to 30 in good health and CMV-seropositive. The sample was PBMCs. This chain's CDR3 is CASSLAGLAGGSSYNEQFF. The CDR3 DNA follows: TGCGCCAGCAGCTTGGCGGGTCTAGCGGGGGGGAGCTCCTACAATGAGCAGTTCTTC.